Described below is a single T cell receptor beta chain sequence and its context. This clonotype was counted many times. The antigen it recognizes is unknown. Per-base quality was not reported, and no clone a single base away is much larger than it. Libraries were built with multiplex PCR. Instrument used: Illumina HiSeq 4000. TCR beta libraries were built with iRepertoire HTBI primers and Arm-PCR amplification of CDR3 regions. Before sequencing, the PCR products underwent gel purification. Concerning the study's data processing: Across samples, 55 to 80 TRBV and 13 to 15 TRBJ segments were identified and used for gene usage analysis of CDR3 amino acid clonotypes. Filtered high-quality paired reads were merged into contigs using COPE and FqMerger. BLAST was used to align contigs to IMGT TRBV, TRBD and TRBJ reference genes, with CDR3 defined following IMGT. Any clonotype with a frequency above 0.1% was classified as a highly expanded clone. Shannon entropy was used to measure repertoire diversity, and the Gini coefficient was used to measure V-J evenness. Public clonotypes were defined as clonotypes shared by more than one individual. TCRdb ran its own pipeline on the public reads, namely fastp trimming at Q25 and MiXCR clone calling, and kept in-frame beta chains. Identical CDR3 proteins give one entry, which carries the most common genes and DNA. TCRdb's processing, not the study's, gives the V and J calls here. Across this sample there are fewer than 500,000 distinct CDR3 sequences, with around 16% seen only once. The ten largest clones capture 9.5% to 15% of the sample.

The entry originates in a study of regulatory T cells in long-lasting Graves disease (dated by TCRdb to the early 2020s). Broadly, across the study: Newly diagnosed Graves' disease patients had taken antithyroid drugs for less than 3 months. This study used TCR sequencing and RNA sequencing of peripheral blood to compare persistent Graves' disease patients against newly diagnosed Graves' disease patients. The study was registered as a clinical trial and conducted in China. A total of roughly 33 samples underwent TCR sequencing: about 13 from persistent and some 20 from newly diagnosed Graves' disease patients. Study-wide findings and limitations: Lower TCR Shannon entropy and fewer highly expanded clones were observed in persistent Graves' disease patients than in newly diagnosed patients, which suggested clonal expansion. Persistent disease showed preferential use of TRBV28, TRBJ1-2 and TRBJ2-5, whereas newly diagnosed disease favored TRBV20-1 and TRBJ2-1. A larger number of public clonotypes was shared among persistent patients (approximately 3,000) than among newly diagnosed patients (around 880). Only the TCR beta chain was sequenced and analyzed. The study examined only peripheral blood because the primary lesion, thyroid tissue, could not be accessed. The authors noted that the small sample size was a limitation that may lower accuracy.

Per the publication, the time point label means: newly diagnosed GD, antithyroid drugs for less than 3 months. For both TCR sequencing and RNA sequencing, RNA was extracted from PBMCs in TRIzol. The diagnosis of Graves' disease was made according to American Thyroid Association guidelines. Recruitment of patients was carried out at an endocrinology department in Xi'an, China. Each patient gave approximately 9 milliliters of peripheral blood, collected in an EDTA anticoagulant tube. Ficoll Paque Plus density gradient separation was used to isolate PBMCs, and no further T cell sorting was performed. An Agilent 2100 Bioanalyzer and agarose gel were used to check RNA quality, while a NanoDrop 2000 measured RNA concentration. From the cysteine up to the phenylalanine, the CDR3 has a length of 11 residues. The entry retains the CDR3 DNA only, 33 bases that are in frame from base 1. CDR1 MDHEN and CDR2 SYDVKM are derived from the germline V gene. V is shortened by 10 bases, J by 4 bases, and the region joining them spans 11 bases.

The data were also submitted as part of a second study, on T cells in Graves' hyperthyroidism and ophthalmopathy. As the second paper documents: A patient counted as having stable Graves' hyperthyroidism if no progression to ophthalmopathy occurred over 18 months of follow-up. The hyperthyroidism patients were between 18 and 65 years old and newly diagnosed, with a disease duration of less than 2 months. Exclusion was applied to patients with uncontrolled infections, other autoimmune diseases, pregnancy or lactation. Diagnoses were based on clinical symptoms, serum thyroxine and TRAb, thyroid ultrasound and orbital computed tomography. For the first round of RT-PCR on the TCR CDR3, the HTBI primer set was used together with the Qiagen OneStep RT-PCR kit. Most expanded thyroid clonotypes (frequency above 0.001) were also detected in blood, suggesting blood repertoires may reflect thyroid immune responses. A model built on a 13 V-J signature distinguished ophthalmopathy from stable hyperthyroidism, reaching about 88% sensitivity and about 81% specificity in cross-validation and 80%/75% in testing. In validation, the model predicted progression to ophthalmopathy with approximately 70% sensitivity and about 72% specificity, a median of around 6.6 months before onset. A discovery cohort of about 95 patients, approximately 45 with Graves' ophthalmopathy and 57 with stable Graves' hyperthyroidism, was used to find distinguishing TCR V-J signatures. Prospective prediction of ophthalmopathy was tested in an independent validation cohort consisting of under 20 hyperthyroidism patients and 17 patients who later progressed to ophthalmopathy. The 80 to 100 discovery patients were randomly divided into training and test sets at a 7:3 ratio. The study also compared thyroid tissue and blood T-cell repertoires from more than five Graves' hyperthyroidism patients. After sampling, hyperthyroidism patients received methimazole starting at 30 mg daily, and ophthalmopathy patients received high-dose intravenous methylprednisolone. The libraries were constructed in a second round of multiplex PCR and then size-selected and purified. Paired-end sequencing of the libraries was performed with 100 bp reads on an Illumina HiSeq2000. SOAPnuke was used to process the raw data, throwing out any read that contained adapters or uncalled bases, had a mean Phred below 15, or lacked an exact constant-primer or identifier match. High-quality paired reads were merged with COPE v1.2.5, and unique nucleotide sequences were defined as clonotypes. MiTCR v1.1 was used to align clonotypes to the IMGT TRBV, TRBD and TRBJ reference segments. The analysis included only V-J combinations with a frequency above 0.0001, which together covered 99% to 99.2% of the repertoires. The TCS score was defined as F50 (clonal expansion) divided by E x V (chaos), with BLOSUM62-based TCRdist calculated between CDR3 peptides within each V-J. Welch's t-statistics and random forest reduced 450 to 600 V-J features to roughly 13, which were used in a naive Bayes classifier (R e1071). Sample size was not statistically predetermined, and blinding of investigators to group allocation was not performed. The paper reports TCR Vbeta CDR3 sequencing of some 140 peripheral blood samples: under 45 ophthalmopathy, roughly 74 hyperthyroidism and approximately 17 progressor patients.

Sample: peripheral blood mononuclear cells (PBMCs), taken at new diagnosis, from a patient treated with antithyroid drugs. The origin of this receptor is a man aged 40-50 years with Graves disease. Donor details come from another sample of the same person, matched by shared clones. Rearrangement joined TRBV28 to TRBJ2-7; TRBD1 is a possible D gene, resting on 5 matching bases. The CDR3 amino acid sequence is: CATDSEYEQYF. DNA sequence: TGTGCCACCGACAGTGAATACGAGCAGTACTTC.